The 28 T cell receptor beta chains below were found in one sample sequenced in a study of cytomegalovirus exposure and HLA in healthy donors. In the PCR, 60 Vbeta and 13 Jbeta primers were used. The data were produced by immunoSEQ multiplex PCR, yet TCRdb's version contains in-frame clones alone and is incomplete. The repertoire has roughly 100,000 clones, just under 75% of them found once; the top ten carry roughly 2.5%. Sequenced sample: PBMCs. The receptors here all came from a man aged 50 to 60 in good health and CMV-seropositive.

The CDR3 coding sequence is TGTGCCAGCAGCGTGACTCCGGGACAGCTCTACGAGCAGTACTTC. It yields the protein CASSVTPGQLYEQYF. This chain joins TRBV9 and TRBJ2-7; 7 bases align to TRBD1. The ends lost 2 bases at V and 3 bases at J; junction bases unmatched: 8. Germline CDR1 is SGDLS and CDR2 is YYNGEE. This CDR3 is built from 15 residues.

This clone was seen a few times. The rearrangement links TRBV5-1 to TRBJ1-1, with 9 bases aligning to TRBD1. The junction had 4 bases not matched to a gene; V was cut back by 0 bases and J by 4 bases. CDR1 is SGHRS and CDR2 is YFSETQ in the germline V gene. This CDR3 contains 15 residues. In nucleotides, the CDR3 is TGCGCCAGCAGCTTGGCTCTGACAGGGGGCACTGAAGCTTTCTTT. Encoded protein: CASSLALTGGTEAFF.

The J gene is TRBJ1-1, the V gene TRBV11-2; maybe TRBD1 (5 bases). Germline V CDR1 and CDR2: SGHAT, FQNNGV. Trimming cost V 1 base and J 8 bases, with 11 bases left between them. This CDR3 has 13 amino acids. The CDR3 reads CASSLVRGNEAFF. The CDR3 region has the DNA TGTGCCAGCAGCTTAGTTAGGGGCAACGAAGCTTTCTTT.

The V call is TRBV7-7, the J call TRBJ1-3; tentatively, D is TRBD1 (5 bases). Between the trimmed V and J ends, which lost 10 bases and 4 bases, there was a span of 11 bases. The germline V gene has CDR1 SSHAT and CDR2 FNYEAQ (reference sequence). The CDR3 extends over 12 amino acids. This CDR3 reads CATGGVGNTIYF. The DNA of the CDR3 is TGTGCCACGGGGGGGGTCGGAAACACCATATATTTT. The complete variable domain, with remaining parts taken from reference TRBV7-7 and TRBJ1-3, reads GAGVSQSPRYKVTKRGQDVTLRCDPISSHATLYWYQQALGQGPEFLTYFNYEAQPDKSGLPSDRFSAERPEGSISTLTIQRTEQRDSAMYRCATGGVGNTIYFGEGSWLTVV.

The chain uses TRBV27 and TRBJ1-2; D is unclear. Germline CDR1 and CDR2: MNHEY and SMNVEV (reference sequence). The CDR3 length is 14 residues. V lost 3 bases and J 7 bases, leaving 15 bases between the germline ends. The CDR3 spells CASSFKGSSGGYTF. CDR3 in DNA: TGTGCCAGCAGTTTTAAAGGTTCCTCGGGTGGCTACACCTTC.

This clone occurred a few times. This chain uses TRBV5-8 with TRBJ2-6; 9 bases are a match to TRBD1. Germline assignment: CDR1 SGHTS and CDR2 YDEGEE. The length of the CDR3 is 15 residues. The V gene end was trimmed by 7 bases and the J gene end by 0 bases; junction bases not matched to a gene: 2. The CDR3 DNA reads as TGTGCCAGCGGACAGGGGAACTCTGGGGCCAACGTCCTGACTTTC. The encoded protein is CASGQGNSGANVLTF.

The chain combines TRBV10-1 with TRBJ1-1; D unresolved. The CDR3 contains 13 residues. Trimming removed 9 bases from V and 5 bases from J, with 16 bases in between. Germline V CDR1 and CDR2: WNHNN, SYGVQD (reference sequence). In nucleotides, the CDR3 is TGCGCCAGTCGAGGAGGGTTGGGAACTGAAGCTTTCTTT. Residues: CASRGGLGTEAFF.

This clone was detected once. V and J are TRBV21-1 and TRBJ1-4; TRBD1, as called in the table, went unchecked against the DNA. TRBV21-1 is listed as a pseudogene. The CDR3 runs to 15 residues. DNA of the CDR3: TGTGCCAGCAGCCCCAAAGGGACAAAAAACGAAAAACTGTTTTTT. The encoded protein is CASSPKGTKNEKLFF.

The chain joins TRBV6-1 to TRBJ1-2, with TRBD1 matching 8 bases. The CDR3 is made up of 13 amino acids. Germline V gene lookup returns CDR1 MNHNS and CDR2 SASEGT. V dropped 7 bases and J dropped 6; count of bases not matched to a gene: 7. The CDR3 nucleotides read TGTGCCAGCATTCGGACAGGGCGGGATGGCTACACCTTC. Amino acids: CASIRTGRDGYTF.

The table lists this clone with a few counts. The rearrangement uses TRBV10-3 and TRBJ1-1; 9 bases match TRBD1. Germline-derived CDR1 and CDR2 are ENHRY and SYGVKD. This CDR3 has 16 amino acids. J was trimmed by 4 bases and V by 7 bases; bases with no gene match: 13. The CDR3 sequence is CAITSGTGKGSTEAFF. CDR3 in DNA: TGTGCCATCACCTCCGGGACAGGGAAGGGTAGCACTGAAGCTTTCTTT.

The chain recombines TRBV14 with TRBJ1-2; 8 positions match TRBD1. Germline V gene sequence: CDR1 SGHDN, CDR2 FVKESK. Trimming cost V 2 bases and J 8 bases; bases outside gene matches: 4. The CDR3 runs to 13 residues. CDR3 nucleotides: TGTGCCAGCAGCCAAACCAGGGGGCAGGGCTACACCTTC. This gives the protein CASSQTRGQGYTF.

This chain joins TRBV19 and TRBJ1-5; 10 bases map to TRBD1. This CDR3 has 15 residues. Germline loops: CDR1 LNHDA, CDR2 SQIVND (reference sequence). The ends lost 3 bases at V and 4 bases at J; junction bases unmatched: 3. The CDR3 coding sequence is TGTGCCAGTAGTATCTGGACAGGGGGGAATCAGCCCCAGCATTTT. Translated, it gives CASSIWTGGNQPQHF.

This clone is medium-sized within its sample. The chain employs TRBV2 and TRBJ2-7; D call uncertain. Trimming cost V 5 bases and J 0 bases, with 5 bases left between them. This CDR3 has 12 residues. The V gene's germline CDR1 is SNHLY and CDR2 FYNNEI. The CDR3 DNA reads TGTGCCAGCAGTCTCAGCTCCTACGAGCAGTACTTC. Its protein is CASSLSSYEQYF.

The gene calls are TRBV11-2 and TRBJ2-6; TRBD2 might be the D (6 bases). Trimming removed 5 bases at V and 2 bases at J, with 13 bases between. CDR1 and CDR2 from the germline V gene are SGHAT and FQNNGV. CDR3 length: 16 residues. The CDR3 DNA reads as TGTGCCAGCAGCCTGTTGGCGGGAACTGGGGCCAACGTCCTGACTTTC. It translates to CASSLLAGTGANVLTF.

The rearrangement joins TRBV27 to TRBJ2-1; 10 bases map to TRBD2. Germline CDR1 is MNHEY and CDR2 is SMNVEV (reference sequence). CDR3 size: 16 residues. The V and J ends lost 2 bases and 4 bases, in that order; junction bases with no gene match: 5. The CDR3 is CASSLTGLASYNEQFF. CDR3 coding DNA: TGTGCCAGCAGTTTAACGGGACTAGCGAGTTACAATGAGCAGTTCTTC.

This clone was recorded once. The CDR3 DNA reads as TGTGCCAGCAGCTTGAGTCTCAGGGGTGAAGCTTTCTTT. This encodes CASSLSLRGEAFF. This chain connects TRBV7-3 to TRBJ1-1; maybe TRBD1 (6 bases). This CDR3 spans 13 amino acids. The V and J ends lost 3 bases and 7 bases respectively, with 12 bases between them. The germline V gene encodes CDR1 SGHTA and CDR2 FQGTGA.

V gene TRBV20-1 combines with J gene TRBJ1-1; the D gene is possibly TRBD1 (5 bases). There are 11 residues in the CDR3. From germline, CDR1 is DFQATT and CDR2 SNEGSKA (reference sequence). V shed 6 bases and J shed 10 bases, with 15 bases lying between them. The DNA for the CDR3 is TGCAGTGCCACGATATATAGGGGAGCTTTCTTT. This gives the protein CSATIYRGAFF.

The chain is built from TRBV5-1 and TRBJ1-2; D remains unclear. The CDR3 length is 15 residues. Trimming removed 2 bases at V and 2 bases at J, with 13 bases between. Germline CDR1 is SGHRS and CDR2 is YFSETQ. CDR3 sequence: CASSLNAGENYGYTF. Here the CDR3 DNA reads TGCGCCAGCAGCTTAAATGCAGGCGAGAACTATGGCTACACCTTC.

The chain combines TRBV7-8 with TRBJ2-5; the D is unclear. CDR1 and CDR2 from the germline V gene are SGHVS and FQNEAQ. V lost 0 bases and J 2 bases, leaving 7 bases between the germline ends. This CDR3 region has 14 residues. The CDR3 DNA reads TGTGCCAGCAGCTTAGCAACAGTTCAAGAGACCCAGTACTTC. Its protein is CASSLATVQETQYF.

This chain links TRBV11-2 with TRBJ1-1; TRBD1 matches at 9 bases. The CDR3 is 13 residues long. Losses at the gene ends were 5 bases for V and 3 bases for J; bases not matched to a gene: 1. Germline assignment: CDR1 SGHAT and CDR2 FQNNGV. The CDR3 DNA reads TGTGCCAGCAGCCGGACAGGGGACACTGAAGCTTTCTTT. Protein product: CASSRTGDTEAFF.

The chain joins TRBV10-1 to TRBJ2-3, with D possibly TRBD2 on 7 matching bases. CDR1 is WNHNN, CDR2 SYGVQD, per germline (reference sequence). The V gene lost 3 bases and the J gene lost 0 bases, with 13 bases spanning the gap. The length of the CDR3 is 16 residues. CDR3 loop: CASSDEGGPSTDTQYF. The CDR3, as DNA: TGCGCCAGCAGTGATGAGGGGGGGCCTAGCACAGATACGCAGTATTTT.

The chain employs TRBV7-2 and TRBJ2-1; perhaps TRBD1 as D (6 bases). This CDR3 is built from 15 residues. V was pared by 1 base and J by 0 bases, with 7 bases between. Germline V gene sequence: CDR1 SGHTA, CDR2 FQGNSA. The CDR3 region is CASSLEGDSYNEQFF. The DNA of the CDR3 is TGTGCCAGCAGCTTAGAGGGGGACTCCTACAATGAGCAGTTCTTC.

Comments on this clone: One end of the junction varies from germline; a read error may be responsible. The rearrangement joins TRBV14 to TRBJ2-7; the D gene is possibly TRBD2 (7 bases). This CDR3 has 12 amino acids. Germline CDR1 is SGHDN and CDR2 is FVKESK. CDR3 sequence: CASSPSGGLPHF. The CDR3 DNA is TGTGCCAGCAGCCCCTCCGGGGGGCTCCCGCACTTC.

The chain has TRBV23-1 and TRBJ2-4, with a weak D call TRBD1 (6 bases). TRBV23-1 is an open reading frame, and its role is uncertain. V lost 8 bases and J 5 bases, leaving 22 bases between the germline ends. The CDR3 totals 16 residues. CDR3 nucleotide sequence: TGCGCCAGCGGCAGGGGACCGAATCAGGGAGAAAACATTCAGTACTTC. As protein: CASGRGPNQGENIQYF.

Points on this clone: The sample contains more than one DNA sequence encoding this CDR3. The chain combines TRBV7-6 with TRBJ2-5; tentatively, D is TRBD2 (6 bases). V was pared by 4 bases and J by 3 bases, with 9 bases between. CDR1 is SGHVS and CDR2 is FNYEAQ in the germline V gene. The CDR3 length is 13 residues. The CDR3 spells CASSSRLEETQYF. In nucleotides, the CDR3 is TGTGCCAGCAGCTCTCGACTAGAAGAGACCCAGTACTTC.

The chain combines TRBV4-1 with TRBJ1-1; D is unresolved. The germline CDR1 and CDR2 sequences are MGHRA and YSYEKL. The CDR3 contains 13 residues. Trimming took 4 bases from V and 1 from J, leaving 7 bases between them. DNA for the CDR3: TGCGCCAGCAGCCCTAGGAGGAACACTGAAGCTTTCTTT. This sequence encodes CASSPRRNTEAFF.

This chain uses TRBV25-1 with TRBJ1-5; 7 nucleotides agree with TRBD1. The germline V gene encodes CDR1 MGHDK and CDR2 SYGVNS. This CDR3 is 15 amino acids long. V lost 4 bases, J lost 2 bases, and 5 bases stayed unmatched. This chain's CDR3 is CASSAGGTGNQPQHF. Here the CDR3 DNA reads TGTGCCAGCAGTGCAGGGGGGACAGGCAATCAGCCCCAGCATTTT.

The chain joins TRBV6-5 to TRBJ1-1; D uncertain. Trimming left V 0 bases short and J 0 bases short, with 11 bases between. This CDR3 has 16 residues. Germline V gene sequence: CDR1 MNHEY, CDR2 SVGAGI. CDR3 residues: CASSYSRGAMNTEAFF. The CDR3 DNA follows: TGTGCCAGCAGTTACTCGAGAGGCGCCATGAACACTGAAGCTTTCTTT.